Listed below are T cell receptor beta chains from one sample, sequenced in a study of cytomegalovirus exposure and HLA in healthy donors. The method was immunoSEQ multiplex PCR; TCRdb's version includes in-frame clones alone and lacks a portion of them. The sample includes 120,000 or so clones, approximately 66% seen only once; the top ten take under 9.5%. Sequences were obtained from PBMCs. The source is a woman between 40 and 50 years old in good health and CMV-seropositive. The CDR3 runs from the conserved cysteine through the conserved F or W. D genes are given only for firm matches. Size is omitted from some rows. Given values are once, few, many or a class for expanded clones.

abundance: -; d_gene: -; j_gene: TRBJ2-5; v_gene: TRBV5-4; CDR3aa: CASSLVPAETQYF; CDR3nt: TGTGCCAGCAGCTTGGTCCCCGCGGAGACCCAGTACTTC
abundance: -; d_gene: -; j_gene: TRBJ2-7; v_gene: TRBV7-9; CDR3aa: CASSRQENPYEQYF; CDR3nt: TGTGCCAGCAGCCGACAGGAGAACCCCTACGAGCAGTACTTC
abundance: once; d_gene: -; j_gene: TRBJ2-7; v_gene: TRBV10-3; CDR3aa: CAISDLYEQYF; CDR3nt: TGTGCCATCAGTGATCTCTACGAGCAGTACTTC
abundance: -; d_gene: TRBD2; j_gene: TRBJ2-3; v_gene: TRBV7-2; CDR3aa: CASSFFSGNADTQYF; CDR3nt: TGTGCCAGCAGTTTCTTTAGCGGGAACGCAGATACGCAGTATTTT
abundance: medium-sized; d_gene: -; j_gene: TRBJ2-7; v_gene: TRBV12-1; CDR3aa: CASSIVAQGNPYEQYF; CDR3nt: -
abundance: -; d_gene: TRBD2; j_gene: TRBJ2-2; v_gene: TRBV2; CDR3aa: CASSEVAGEGELFF; CDR3nt: TGTGCCAGCAGTGAGGTAGCGGGAGAAGGGGAGCTGTTTTTT
abundance: -; d_gene: TRBD1; j_gene: TRBJ1-5; v_gene: TRBV30; CDR3aa: CAWNRQGPGQPQHF; CDR3nt: TGTGCCTGGAACCGACAGGGGCCGGGCCAGCCCCAGCATTTT
abundance: -; d_gene: TRBD1; j_gene: TRBJ2-2; v_gene: TRBV6-5; CDR3aa: CASSYDGQGRELFF; CDR3nt: TGTGCCAGCAGTTACGACGGACAGGGTAGGGAGCTGTTTTTT
abundance: -; d_gene: -; j_gene: TRBJ1-2; v_gene: TRBV29-1; CDR3aa: CSVEGGVGYGYTF; CDR3nt: TGCAGCGTTGAAGGGGGGGTCGGCTATGGCTACACCTTC
abundance: -; d_gene: TRBD2; j_gene: TRBJ2-3; v_gene: TRBV7-6; CDR3aa: CASSLSTSGGRDTQYF; CDR3nt: TGTGCCAGCTCTCTCTCGACTAGCGGGGGCAGAGATACGCAGTATTTT
abundance: -; d_gene: -; j_gene: TRBJ2-7; v_gene: TRBV5-1; CDR3aa: CASSRTTGSYEQYF; CDR3nt: TGCGCCAGCAGCCGCACGACAGGTTCCTACGAGCAGTACTTC
abundance: -; d_gene: TRBD2; j_gene: TRBJ2-7; v_gene: TRBV5-6; CDR3aa: CASSPEASGFYEQYF; CDR3nt: TGTGCCAGCAGCCCGGAGGCTAGCGGATTCTACGAGCAGTACTTC
abundance: -; d_gene: -; j_gene: TRBJ2-5; v_gene: TRBV10-3; CDR3aa: CAISDSKRLETQYF; CDR3nt: TGTGCCATCAGTGACAGCAAACGACTAGAGACCCAGTACTTC
abundance: -; d_gene: -; j_gene: TRBJ2-1; v_gene: TRBV5-1; CDR3aa: CASSPSPQGPQDNEQFF; CDR3nt: TGCGCCAGCAGCCCGTCCCCACAGGGCCCGCAGGACAATGAGCAGTTCTTC
abundance: few; d_gene: -; j_gene: TRBJ1-1; v_gene: TRBV6-1; CDR3aa: CASSDLAGLLFEAFF; CDR3nt: TGTGCCAGCAGTGATTTGGCAGGGCTTCTTTTTGAAGCTTTCTTT
abundance: -; d_gene: -; j_gene: TRBJ1-2; v_gene: TRBV28; CDR3aa: CAIATAYGYTF; CDR3nt: TGTGCCATCGCGACTGCTTATGGCTACACCTTC
abundance: -; d_gene: TRBD2; j_gene: TRBJ2-7; v_gene: TRBV10-1; CDR3aa: CASSGRGGHEQYF; CDR3nt: TGCGCCAGCAGCGGCCGGGGGGGTCACGAGCAGTACTTC
abundance: -; d_gene: TRBD1; j_gene: TRBJ2-3; v_gene: TRBV7-2; CDR3aa: CASRVQGASPTDTQYF; CDR3nt: TGTGCCAGCAGAGTTCAGGGGGCCTCTCCCACAGATACGCAGTATTTT
abundance: -; d_gene: -; j_gene: TRBJ1-3; v_gene: TRBV10-3; CDR3aa: CAISAGLQGSGNTIYF; CDR3nt: TGTGCCATCAGTGCGGGATTACAGGGATCTGGAAACACCATATATTTT
abundance: -; d_gene: -; j_gene: TRBJ1-1; v_gene: TRBV19; CDR3aa: CASSMEGGGTEAFF; CDR3nt: TGTGCCAGTAGTATGGAGGGAGGGGGGACTGAAGCTTTCTTT
abundance: few; d_gene: -; j_gene: TRBJ2-1; v_gene: TRBV6-5; CDR3aa: CASSYPSLRGGEVFF; CDR3nt: TGTGCCAGCAGTTACCCGAGTTTAAGGGGAGGCGAGGTGTTCTTC
abundance: -; d_gene: -; j_gene: TRBJ1-1; v_gene: TRBV19; CDR3aa: CASSIARGEAFF; CDR3nt: TGTGCCAGTAGTATAGCAAGGGGTGAAGCTTTCTTT
abundance: -; d_gene: -; j_gene: TRBJ1-1; v_gene: TRBV29-1; CDR3aa: CSVDYLGGTEAFF; CDR3nt: TGCAGCGTTGATTACCTGGGAGGAACTGAAGCTTTCTTT
abundance: -; d_gene: TRBD2; j_gene: TRBJ2-3; v_gene: TRBV6-1; CDR3aa: CASGRSGFRDTQYF; CDR3nt: TGTGCCAGCGGCCGTAGCGGGTTCAGGGATACGCAGTATTTT
abundance: few; d_gene: TRBD1; j_gene: TRBJ1-6; v_gene: TRBV6-1; CDR3aa: CASSRQGRNSPLHF; CDR3nt: TGTGCCAGCAGTAGACAGGGGCGAAATTCACCCCTCCACTTT
abundance: once; d_gene: -; j_gene: TRBJ1-1; v_gene: TRBV5-1; CDR3aa: CASSLEPVGLGTTEAFF; CDR3nt: TGCGCCAGCAGCTTGGAGCCCGTGGGGCTAGGGACAACTGAAGCTTTCTTT
abundance: -; d_gene: TRBD1; j_gene: TRBJ2-1; v_gene: TRBV15; CDR3aa: CATSRDRGQGDNEQFF; CDR3nt: TGTGCCACCAGCAGAGATCGGGGACAGGGTGACAATGAGCAGTTCTTC
abundance: -; d_gene: TRBD2; j_gene: TRBJ2-2; v_gene: TRBV19; CDR3aa: CASSIIEQRGSGELFF; CDR3nt: TGTGCCAGTAGTATAATCGAGCAGCGGGGATCCGGGGAGCTGTTTTTT
abundance: once; d_gene: -; j_gene: TRBJ1-6; v_gene: TRBV6-5; CDR3aa: CASSYSDSSPLHF; CDR3nt: TGTGCCAGCAGTTACTCGGACAGTTCACCCCTCCACTTT
abundance: -; d_gene: -; j_gene: TRBJ2-7; v_gene: TRBV5-1; CDR3aa: CASSASTAVREQYF; CDR3nt: TGCGCCAGCAGCGCATCTACAGCCGTTCGCGAGCAGTACTTC
abundance: -; d_gene: -; j_gene: TRBJ2-7; v_gene: TRBV2; CDR3aa: CASRLDSTYEQYF; CDR3nt: TGTGCCAGCAGGCTGGACTCCACCTACGAGCAGTACTTC
abundance: -; d_gene: TRBD2; j_gene: TRBJ2-3; v_gene: TRBV11-2; CDR3aa: CASSLVGLAAADTQYF; CDR3nt: TGTGCCAGCAGCTTAGTGGGACTAGCGGCTGCAGATACGCAGTATTTT
abundance: once; d_gene: -; j_gene: TRBJ2-5; v_gene: TRBV7-3; CDR3aa: CASSSRTEETQYF; CDR3nt: TGTGCCAGCAGTTCGAGGACAGAAGAGACCCAGTACTTC
abundance: -; d_gene: TRBD2; j_gene: TRBJ2-1; v_gene: TRBV7-8; CDR3aa: CASSLLAGEVGEQFF; CDR3nt: TGTGCCAGCAGCTTACTAGCGGGGGAGGTGGGTGAGCAGTTCTTC
abundance: -; d_gene: -; j_gene: TRBJ2-7; v_gene: TRBV5-1; CDR3aa: CASASAAGKHEQYF; CDR3nt: TGCGCCAGCGCCTCTGCGGCGGGAAAACACGAGCAGTACTTC